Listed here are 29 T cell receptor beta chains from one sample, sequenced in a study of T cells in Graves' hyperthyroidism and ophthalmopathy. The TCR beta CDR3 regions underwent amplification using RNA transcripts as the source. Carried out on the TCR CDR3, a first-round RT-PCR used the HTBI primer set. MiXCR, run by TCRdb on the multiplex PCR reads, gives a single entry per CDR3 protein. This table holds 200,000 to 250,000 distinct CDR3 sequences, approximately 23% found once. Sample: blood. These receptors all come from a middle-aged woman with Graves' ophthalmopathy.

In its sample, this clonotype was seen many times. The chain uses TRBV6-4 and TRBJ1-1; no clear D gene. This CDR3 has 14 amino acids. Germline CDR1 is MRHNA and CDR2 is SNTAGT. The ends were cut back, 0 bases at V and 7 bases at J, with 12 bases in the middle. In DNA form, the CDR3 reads TGTGCCAGCAGTGACTCCCAAGGAAGCCGTGAAGCTTTCTTT. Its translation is CASSDSQGSREAFF.

This CDR3 reads CASSAGQISANYGYTF. The CDR3 DNA reads as TGTGCCAGTAGTGCAGGACAGATTTCCGCTAACTATGGCTACACCTTC. The rearrangement joins TRBV19 to TRBJ1-2; maybe TRBD1 (6 bases). The V gene lost 5 bases and the J gene lost 0 bases, with 16 bases spanning the gap. The CDR3 totals 16 residues. From germline, CDR1 is LNHDA and CDR2 SQIVND (reference sequence).

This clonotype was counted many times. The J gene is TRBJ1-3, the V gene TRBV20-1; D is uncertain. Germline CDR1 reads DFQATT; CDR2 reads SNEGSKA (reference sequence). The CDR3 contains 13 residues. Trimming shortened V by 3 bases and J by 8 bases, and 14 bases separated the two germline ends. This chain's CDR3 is CSASLRSGDTIYF. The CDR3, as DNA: TGCAGTGCTAGTCTGCGTAGCGGCGACACCATATATTTT.

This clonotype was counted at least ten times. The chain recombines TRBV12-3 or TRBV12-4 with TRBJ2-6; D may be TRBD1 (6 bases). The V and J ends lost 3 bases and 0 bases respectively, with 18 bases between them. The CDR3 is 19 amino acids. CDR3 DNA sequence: TGTGCCAGCAGTTTCCGGCCAGGGGCGATGAGCTCTGGGGCCAACGTCCTGACTTTC. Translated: CASSFRPGAMSSGANVLTF.

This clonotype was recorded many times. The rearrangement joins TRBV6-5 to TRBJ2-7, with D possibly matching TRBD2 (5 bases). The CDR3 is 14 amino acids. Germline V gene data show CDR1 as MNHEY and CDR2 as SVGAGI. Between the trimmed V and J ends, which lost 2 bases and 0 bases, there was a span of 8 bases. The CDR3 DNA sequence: TGTGCCAGCAGTTACAGGCTAGCCTCCTACGAGCAGTACTTC. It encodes CASSYRLASYEQYF.

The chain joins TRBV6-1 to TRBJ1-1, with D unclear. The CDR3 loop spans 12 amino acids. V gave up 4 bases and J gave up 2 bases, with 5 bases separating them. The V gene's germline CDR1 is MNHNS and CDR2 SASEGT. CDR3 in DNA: TGTGCCAGCAGTGTAGGAAACACTGAAGCTTTCTTT. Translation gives CASSVGNTEAFF.

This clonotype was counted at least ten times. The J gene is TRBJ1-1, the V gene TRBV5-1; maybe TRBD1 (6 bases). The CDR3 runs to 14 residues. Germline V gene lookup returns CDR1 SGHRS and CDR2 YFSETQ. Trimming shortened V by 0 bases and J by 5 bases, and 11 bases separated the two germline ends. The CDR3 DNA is TGCGCCAGCAGCTTGGACGGCCAGGGGACTGAAGCTTTCTTT. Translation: CASSLDGQGTEAFF.

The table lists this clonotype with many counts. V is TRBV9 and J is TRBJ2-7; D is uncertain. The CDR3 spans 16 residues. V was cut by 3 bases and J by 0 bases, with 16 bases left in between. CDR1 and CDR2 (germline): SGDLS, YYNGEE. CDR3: CASSASPASSSYEQYF. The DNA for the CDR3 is TGTGCCAGCAGCGCGAGTCCGGCCTCAAGCTCCTACGAGCAGTACTTC.

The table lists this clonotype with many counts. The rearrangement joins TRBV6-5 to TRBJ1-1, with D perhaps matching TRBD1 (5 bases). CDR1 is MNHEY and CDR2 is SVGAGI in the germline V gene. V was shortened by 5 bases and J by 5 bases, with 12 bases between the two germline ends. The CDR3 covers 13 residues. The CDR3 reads CASSIDRRTEAFF. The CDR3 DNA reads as TGTGCCAGCAGTATAGACAGACGGACTGAAGCTTTCTTT.

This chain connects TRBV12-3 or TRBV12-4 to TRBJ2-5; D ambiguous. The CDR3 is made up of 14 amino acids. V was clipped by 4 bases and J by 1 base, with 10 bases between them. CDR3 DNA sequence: TGTGCCAGCAGTTCCGGGTCACGCCAAGAGACCCAGTACTTC. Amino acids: CASSSGSRQETQYF.

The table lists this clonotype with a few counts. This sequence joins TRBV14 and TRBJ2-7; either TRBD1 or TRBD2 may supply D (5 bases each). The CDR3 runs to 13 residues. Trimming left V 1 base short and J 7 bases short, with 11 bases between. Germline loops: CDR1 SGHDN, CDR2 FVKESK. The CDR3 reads CASSQVPWGEQYF. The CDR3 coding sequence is TGTGCCAGCAGCCAAGTTCCCTGGGGGGAGCAGTACTTC.

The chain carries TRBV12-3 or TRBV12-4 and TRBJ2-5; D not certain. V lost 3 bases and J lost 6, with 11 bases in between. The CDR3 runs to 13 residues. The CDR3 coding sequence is TGTGCCAGCAGTTTTAGTCCGGCTCAGACCCAGTACTTC. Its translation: CASSFSPAQTQYF.

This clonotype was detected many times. CDR3 nucleotide sequence: TGTGCCAGCACCTCAAGTCCGGGAGGCGGGGAGCTGTTTTTT. As protein: CASTSSPGGGELFF. This chain links TRBV28 with TRBJ2-2; 7 bases fit TRBD2. V lost 7 bases and J lost 7; bases outside the gene matches: 9. From germline, CDR1 is MDHEN and CDR2 SYDVKM. This CDR3 region has 14 residues. The whole variable domain, filled in from reference TRBV28 and TRBJ2-2, reads DVKVTQSSRYLVKRTGEKVFLECVQDMDHENMFWYRQDPGLGLRLIYFSYDVKMKEKGDIPEGYSVSREKKERFSLILESASTNQTSMYLCASTSSPGGGELFFGEGSRLTVL.

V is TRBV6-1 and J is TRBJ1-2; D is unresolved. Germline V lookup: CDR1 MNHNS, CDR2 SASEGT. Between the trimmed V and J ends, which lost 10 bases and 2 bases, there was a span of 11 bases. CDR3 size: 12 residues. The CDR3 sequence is CATKDGNYGYTF. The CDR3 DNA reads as TGTGCCACCAAGGACGGGAACTATGGCTACACCTTC.

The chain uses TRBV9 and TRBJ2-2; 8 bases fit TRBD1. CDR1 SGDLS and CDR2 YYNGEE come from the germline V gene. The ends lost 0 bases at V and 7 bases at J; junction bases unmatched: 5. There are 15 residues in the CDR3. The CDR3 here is CASSVVQGANGELFF. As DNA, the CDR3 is TGTGCCAGCAGCGTAGTGCAGGGGGCTAACGGGGAGCTGTTTTTT.

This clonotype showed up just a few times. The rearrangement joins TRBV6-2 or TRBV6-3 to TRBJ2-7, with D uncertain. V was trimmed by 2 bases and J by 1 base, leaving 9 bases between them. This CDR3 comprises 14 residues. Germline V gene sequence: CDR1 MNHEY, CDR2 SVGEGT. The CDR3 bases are TGTGCCAGCAGTTACGTGTCAGATTCCTACGAGCAGTACTTC. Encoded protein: CASSYVSDSYEQYF.

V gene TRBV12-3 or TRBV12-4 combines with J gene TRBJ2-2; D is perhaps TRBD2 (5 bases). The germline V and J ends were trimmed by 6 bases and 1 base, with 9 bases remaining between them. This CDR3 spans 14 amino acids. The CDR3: CASRISENTGELFF. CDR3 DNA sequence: TGTGCCAGCAGAATTAGCGAGAACACCGGGGAGCTGTTTTTT.

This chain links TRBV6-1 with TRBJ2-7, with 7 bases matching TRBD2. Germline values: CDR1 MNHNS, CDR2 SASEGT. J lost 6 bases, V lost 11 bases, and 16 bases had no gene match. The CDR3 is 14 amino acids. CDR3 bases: TGTGCCGTTAAGGGCTCTAGCGGTACATCCGAGCAGTACTTC. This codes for CAVKGSSGTSEQYF.

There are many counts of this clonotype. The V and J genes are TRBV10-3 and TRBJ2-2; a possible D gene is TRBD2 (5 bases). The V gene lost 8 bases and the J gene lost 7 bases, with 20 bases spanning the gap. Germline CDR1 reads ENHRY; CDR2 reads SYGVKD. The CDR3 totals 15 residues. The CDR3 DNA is TGTGCCATCCCGACGGACCTAGCTTTGGTCGGGGAGCTGTTTTTT. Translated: CAIPTDLALVGELFF.

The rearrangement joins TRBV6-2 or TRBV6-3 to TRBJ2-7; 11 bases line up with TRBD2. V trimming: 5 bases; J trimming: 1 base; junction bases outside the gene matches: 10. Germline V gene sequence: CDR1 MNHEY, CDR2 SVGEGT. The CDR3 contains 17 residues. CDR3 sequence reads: CASSPGLAERLSYEQYF. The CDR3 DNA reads TGTGCCAGCAGTCCGGGACTAGCGGAGAGGCTGTCCTACGAGCAGTACTTC.

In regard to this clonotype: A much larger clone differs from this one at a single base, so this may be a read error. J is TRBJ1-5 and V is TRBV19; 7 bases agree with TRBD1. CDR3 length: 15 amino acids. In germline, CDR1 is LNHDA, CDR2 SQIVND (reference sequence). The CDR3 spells CVSSPHRDRNQPQHF. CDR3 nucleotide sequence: TGTGTCAGTAGTCCACACCGGGACAGAAATCAGCCCCAGCATTTT.

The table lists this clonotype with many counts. CDR3 DNA sequence: TGTGCCACCAGTGATGGCGCAAGGGGCTTCGGCGACATTCAGTACTTC. It specifies CATSDGARGFGDIQYF. The chain is built from TRBV24-1 and TRBJ2-4, with a weak D call TRBD1 (5 bases). The CDR3 is 16 amino acids. Germline values: CDR1 KGHDR, CDR2 SFDVKD. Trimming took 3 bases from V and 8 from J, leaving 19 bases between them.

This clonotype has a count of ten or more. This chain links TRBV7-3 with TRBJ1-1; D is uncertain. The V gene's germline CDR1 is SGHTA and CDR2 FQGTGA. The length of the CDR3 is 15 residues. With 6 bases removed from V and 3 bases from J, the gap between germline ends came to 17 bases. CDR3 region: CASRPSGSPDTEAFF. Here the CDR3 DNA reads TGTGCCAGCAGACCCTCGGGGTCCCCCGACACTGAAGCTTTCTTT.

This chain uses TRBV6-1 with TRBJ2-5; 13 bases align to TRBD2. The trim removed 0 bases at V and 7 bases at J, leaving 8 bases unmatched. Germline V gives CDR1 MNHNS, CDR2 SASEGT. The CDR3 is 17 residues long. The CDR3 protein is CASSEAMTSGGRGTQYF. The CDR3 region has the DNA TGTGCCAGCAGTGAAGCTATGACTAGCGGGGGGAGGGGGACCCAGTACTTC.

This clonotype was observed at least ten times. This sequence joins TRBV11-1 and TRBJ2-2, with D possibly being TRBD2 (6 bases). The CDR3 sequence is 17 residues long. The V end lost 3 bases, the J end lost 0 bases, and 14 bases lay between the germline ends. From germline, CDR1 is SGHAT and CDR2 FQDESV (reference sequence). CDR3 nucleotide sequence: TGTGCCAGCAGCTTTGTTAGCGGACTAACGAACACCGGGGAGCTGTTTTTT. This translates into CASSFVSGLTNTGELFF.

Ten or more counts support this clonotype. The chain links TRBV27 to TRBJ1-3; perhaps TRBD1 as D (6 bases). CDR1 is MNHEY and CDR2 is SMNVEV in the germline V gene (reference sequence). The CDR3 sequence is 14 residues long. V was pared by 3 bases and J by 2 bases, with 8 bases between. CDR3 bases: TGTGCCAGCAGTTTTGGGGGGCCTGGAAACACCATATATTTT. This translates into CASSFGGPGNTIYF.

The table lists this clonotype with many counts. This chain's CDR3 is CASSLEVRSYEQYF. The CDR3 DNA reads TGCGCCAGCAGCTTGGAAGTCAGGTCGTACGAGCAGTACTTC. The rearrangement links TRBV5-1 to TRBJ2-7, with unresolved D. The CDR3 is made up of 14 amino acids. CDR1 and CDR2 from the germline V gene are SGHRS and YFSETQ. V lost 0 bases and J lost 4, with 11 bases in between. The full variable domain, with the rest looked up from reference TRBV5-1 and TRBJ2-7, is KAGVTQTPRYLIKTRGQQVTLSCSPISGHRSVSWYQQTPGQGLQFLFEYFSETQRNKGNFPGRFSGRQFSNSRSEMNVSTLELGDSALYLCASSLEVRSYEQYFGPGTRLTVT.

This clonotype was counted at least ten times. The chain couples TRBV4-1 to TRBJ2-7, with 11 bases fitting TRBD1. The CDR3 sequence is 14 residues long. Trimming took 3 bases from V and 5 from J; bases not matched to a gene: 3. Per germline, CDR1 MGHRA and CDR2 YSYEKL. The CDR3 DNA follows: TGCGCCAGCAGCCAGGACAGGGGGCCGGACGAGCAGTACTTC. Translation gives CASSQDRGPDEQYF.

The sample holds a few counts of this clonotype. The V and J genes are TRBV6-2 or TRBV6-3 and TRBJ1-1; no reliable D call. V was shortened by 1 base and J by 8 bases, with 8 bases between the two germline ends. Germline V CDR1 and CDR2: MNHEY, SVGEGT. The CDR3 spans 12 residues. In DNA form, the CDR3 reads TGTGCCAGCAGTTACTTTAACAGAGAAGCTTTCTTT. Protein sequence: CASSYFNREAFF.